This TCR beta chain was found in a study of shared clonotypes between healthy human individuals. Broader study findings: The naive CD4 repertoires of several donors were compared, and around 5% of clonotypes were shared. An expected dependence of interdonor clonotype sharing on sequencing depth was noted.

Each cell subset's genomic DNA was divided evenly among several immunoSEQ plates. The assay was immunoSEQ multiplex PCR, and TCRdb's table has in-frame clones only and misses some. The sample lists 2.3 million or so clones; 85% to 95% were seen once. CD45RA+ naive and CD45RA-negative memory subsets were separated from CD4+ cells. There are 13 residues in the CDR3. V was shortened by 7 bases and J by 6 bases, with 13 bases between the two germline ends. CDR1 is SNHLY, CDR2 FYNNEI, per germline. Note on this clone: The antigen is undetermined.

This chain uses TRBV2 with TRBJ2-1, with D hard to call. Sequenced material: naive CD4+ T cells from PBMCs. Subset in this sample: CD45RA+ positively selected. The TCR sequence derives from a man younger than 30 in good health. Some clones in this sample may be carry-over from other donors' samples. The CDR3 sequence is CASTYALGNEQFF. The CDR3 nucleotides are TGTGCCAGCACCTACGCCCTCGGCAATGAGCAGTTCTTC.